This T cell receptor beta chain is from a study of blood T cell repertoires in COVID-19. About the research overall: Acute and convalescent COVID-19 samples came from the United States, Italy and Spain. From T cells, B-cell-depleted T cells, or PBMCs came the material, which was cDNA or gDNA.

Methods used by the authors: Researchers report that nucleated cell counts were estimated from reference gene primer amplification. The table came from immunoSEQ multiplex PCR; TCRdb's copy has only in-frame clones and leaves some out. The V and J calls and the clone size are those of that table, but D and trimming were determined from the DNA. The sample includes about 130,000 clones, more than 80% of them seen just once. The trim removed 0 bases at V and 5 bases at J, leaving 10 bases unmatched. The germline V gene encodes CDR1 LNHNV and CDR2 YYDKDF (reference sequence). The CDR3 length is 16 residues.

This chain joins TRBV15 and TRBJ2-7; 7 nucleotides agree with TRBD1. This sequence originates from an elderly woman with COVID-19, enrolled during active disease. What was sequenced was peripheral blood. CDR3 loop: CATSRDPTGVADEQYF. The CDR3 nucleotides read TGTGCCACCAGCAGAGATCCTACAGGGGTCGCGGACGAGCAGTACTTC.